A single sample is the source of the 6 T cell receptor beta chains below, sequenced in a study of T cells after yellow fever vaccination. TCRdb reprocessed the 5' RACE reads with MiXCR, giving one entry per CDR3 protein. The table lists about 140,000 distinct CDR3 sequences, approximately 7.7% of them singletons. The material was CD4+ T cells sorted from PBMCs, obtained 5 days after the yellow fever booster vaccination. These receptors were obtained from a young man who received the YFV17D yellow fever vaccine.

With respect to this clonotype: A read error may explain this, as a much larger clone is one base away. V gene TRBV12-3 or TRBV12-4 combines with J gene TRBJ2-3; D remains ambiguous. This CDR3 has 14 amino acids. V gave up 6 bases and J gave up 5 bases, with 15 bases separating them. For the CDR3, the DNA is TGTGCCAGCAGACCTACCACGCCCCTAGATACGCAGTATTTT. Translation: CASRPTTPLDTQYF.

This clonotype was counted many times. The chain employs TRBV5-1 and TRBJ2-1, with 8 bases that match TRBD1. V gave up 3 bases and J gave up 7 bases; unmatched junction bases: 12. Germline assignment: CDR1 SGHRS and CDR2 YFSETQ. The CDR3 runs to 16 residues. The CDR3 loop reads CASSSLFQGAVNEQFF. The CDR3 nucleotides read TGCGCCAGCAGCTCCCTTTTCCAGGGGGCAGTGAATGAGCAGTTCTTC.

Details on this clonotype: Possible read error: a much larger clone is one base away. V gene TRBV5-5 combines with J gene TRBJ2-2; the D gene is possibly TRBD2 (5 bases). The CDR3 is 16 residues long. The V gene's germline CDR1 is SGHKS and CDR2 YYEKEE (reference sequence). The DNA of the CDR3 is TGTGCCAGCAGCTTGGTCGCCAGGCCCCGAGGCGGGCAGCTGTTTTTT. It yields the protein CASSLVARPRGGQLFF.

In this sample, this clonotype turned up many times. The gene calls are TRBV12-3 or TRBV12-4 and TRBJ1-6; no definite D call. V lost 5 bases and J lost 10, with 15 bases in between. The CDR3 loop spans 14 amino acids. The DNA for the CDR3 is TGTGCCAGCAGTGTGACGGGAGGAGAGTCACCCCTCCACTTT. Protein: CASSVTGGESPLHF.

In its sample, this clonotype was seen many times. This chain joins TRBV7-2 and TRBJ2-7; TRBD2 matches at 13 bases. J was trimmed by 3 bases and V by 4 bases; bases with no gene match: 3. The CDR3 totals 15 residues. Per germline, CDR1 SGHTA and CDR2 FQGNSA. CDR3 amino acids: CASSSGLAGVYEQYF. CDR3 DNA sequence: TGTGCCAGCAGCTCCGGACTAGCGGGAGTCTACGAGCAGTACTTC.

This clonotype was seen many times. Here the CDR3 DNA reads TGTGCCAGCTCACCGATGGACACCTCCTATGGCTACACCTTC. Translation gives CASSPMDTSYGYTF. The chain combines TRBV18 with TRBJ1-2; D perhaps matches TRBD1 (5 bases). V lost 3 bases, J lost 4 bases, and 12 bases lay in between. The CDR3 is 14 amino acids. Germline V gives CDR1 KGHSH, CDR2 LQKENI.